Below are 16 T cell receptor beta chains sequenced from a single sample in a study of T cell responses to AZD1222 COVID-19 vaccine (dated by TCRdb to the early 2020s). Library preparation employed the immunoSEQ multiplex PCR assay. TCRdb obtained this table from immuneACCESS and retained in-frame rearrangements with V and J assigned. These tables miss some clones; where compared with another copy, unresolved V genes account for less than half of the shortfall, and the remainder is unexplained. Within this sample are roughly 200,000 clones, with about 92% of them counted one time only. Clones ranked in the top ten supply 1% of the sample. The time point label corresponds to: baseline before first vaccination. Per the publication, the treatment or condition label means: meningococcal conjugate vaccine given as trial control. The starting material was peripheral blood, obtained on day 0 of MenACWY control vaccination. All receptors come from an adult in good health.

This clone was seen once. The rearrangement links TRBV5-1 to TRBJ2-1; 12 bases agree with TRBD2. CDR3 length: 15 amino acids. CDR1 is SGHRS, CDR2 YFSETQ, per germline. Germline trimming cut 4 bases from V and 6 bases from J; bases unmatched to any gene: 5. CDR3 region: CASSQRLAGVNEQFF. The CDR3 nucleotides read TGCGCCAGCAGCCAGAGACTAGCGGGGGTCAATGAGCAGTTCTTC.

The J gene is TRBJ1-1, the V gene TRBV7-9; D may be TRBD1 (5 bases). The germline CDR1 and CDR2 sequences are SEHNR and FQNEAQ (reference sequence). V was trimmed by 7 bases and J by 1 base, leaving 13 bases between them. CDR3 size: 14 residues. The CDR3 loop reads CASTLGTENTEAFF. For the CDR3, the DNA is TGTGCCAGCACCCTAGGGACCGAGAACACTGAAGCTTTCTTT.

This sequence joins TRBV30 and TRBJ1-2; TRBD1 matches 12 bases. The length of the CDR3 is 14 residues. CDR1 is GTSNPN and CDR2 is SVGIG in the germline V gene (reference sequence). The V and J ends lost 4 bases and 8 bases, in that order; junction bases with no gene match: 8. The CDR3 DNA follows: TGTGCCTGGACACACCGGGACAGGGGGCGCGGCTACACCTTC. This gives the protein CAWTHRDRGRGYTF.

The chain joins TRBV7-2 to TRBJ1-3; perhaps TRBD1 as D (6 bases). V was clipped by 6 bases and J by 2 bases, with 14 bases between them. The length of the CDR3 is 15 residues. Germline V gene sequence: CDR1 SGHTA, CDR2 FQGNSA. The CDR3 nucleotides read TGTGCCAGCAGGGCGGGGGGGGCGCCTGGAAACACCATATATTTT. Translation gives CASRAGGAPGNTIYF.

CDR3 bases: TGCGCCAGCAGCTTGGGTCAGGGAGGACAGCCCCAGCATTTT. As protein: CASSLGQGGQPQHF. The chain employs TRBV5-1 and TRBJ1-5, with a possible D match to TRBD1 (5 bases). Deletions cut 0 bases from V and 7 bases from J, with 11 bases between. Germline assignment: CDR1 SGHRS and CDR2 YFSETQ. There are 14 residues in the CDR3.

V usage is TRBV4-1 and J usage is TRBJ2-3, with no clear D. V dropped 0 bases and J dropped 4 bases, with 5 bases sitting between them. CDR3 length: 13 amino acids. CDR1 MGHRA and CDR2 YSYEKL come from the germline V gene. The CDR3: CASSQESADTQYF. The CDR3 bases are TGCGCCAGCAGCCAAGAGAGCGCAGATACGCAGTATTTT.

This clone has just one count. J is TRBJ1-1 and V is TRBV19; TRBD1 agrees at 10 bases. The CDR3 spans 13 residues. From germline, CDR1 is LNHDA and CDR2 SQIVND (reference sequence). The J segment lost 4 bases and the V segment lost 8 bases, leaving 4 bases of the junction unmatched. The chain's CDR3 is CASQTGGRTEAFF. The DNA for the CDR3 is TGTGCCAGTCAGACAGGGGGCCGCACTGAAGCTTTCTTT.

V is TRBV6-1 and J is TRBJ1-6; D gene ambiguous. This CDR3 has 16 residues. The V end lost 2 bases, the J end lost 0 bases, and 8 bases lay between the germline ends. CDR1 is MNHNS and CDR2 is SASEGT in the germline V gene. The CDR3 DNA reads as TGTGCCAGCAGTGAAAGAGGAGACTCCTATAATTCACCCCTCCACTTT. Encoded protein: CASSERGDSYNSPLHF.

This chain uses TRBV7-2 with TRBJ2-3; 15 bases align to TRBD2. This CDR3 contains 17 residues. V lost 0 bases, J lost 3 bases, and 1 base stayed unmatched. Germline values: CDR1 SGHTA, CDR2 FQGNSA. The CDR3 nucleotides read TGTGCCAGCAGCTTAGCCGGGACTAGCGGGGGGACAGATACGCAGTATTTT. It yields the protein CASSLAGTSGGTDTQYF.

This sequence joins TRBV6-5 and TRBJ1-2; tentatively, D is TRBD1 (5 bases). Germline-derived CDR1 and CDR2 are MNHEY and SVGAGI. The V gene lost 2 bases and the J gene lost 7 bases, with 14 bases spanning the gap. This CDR3 spans 14 amino acids. CDR3 protein: CASSYQRGEVGYTF. CDR3 sequence (DNA): TGTGCCAGCAGTTACCAGAGAGGGGAGGTTGGCTACACCTTC.

V usage is TRBV2 and J usage is TRBJ1-1, with a possible D match to TRBD1 (6 bases). V was clipped by 5 bases and J by 1 base, with 11 bases between them. The CDR3 totals 14 residues. Germline CDR1 SNHLY, CDR2 FYNNEI. DNA of the CDR3: TGTGCCAGCAGTCCTCAGGGGAAGAACACTGAAGCTTTCTTT. The encoded protein is CASSPQGKNTEAFF.

The chain is built from TRBV28 and TRBJ1-6; TRBD1 aligns across 7 bases. Per the germline V gene, CDR1 is MDHEN and CDR2 is SYDVKM. The CDR3 sequence is 15 residues long. Trimming cost V 5 bases and J 5 bases; bases outside gene matches: 6. The CDR3 sequence: CASSRQGFNNSPLHF. The CDR3 coding sequence is TGTGCCAGCAGTCGACAGGGATTTAATAATTCACCCCTCCACTTT. The full variable domain, with the rest looked up from reference TRBV28 and TRBJ1-6, is DVKVTQSSRYLVKRTGEKVFLECVQDMDHENMFWYRQDPGLGLRLIYFSYDVKMKEKGDIPEGYSVSREKKERFSLILESASTNQTSMYLCASSRQGFNNSPLHFGNGTRLTVT.

This clone was detected once. V is TRBV11-1 and J is TRBJ2-6; no clear D gene. CDR1 is SGHAT, CDR2 FQDESV, per germline (reference sequence). Trimming shortened V by 3 bases and J by 1 base, and 4 bases separated the two germline ends. This CDR3 has 14 residues. DNA for the CDR3: TGTGCCAGCAGCTTGGGGTCTGGGGCCAACGTCCTGACTTTC. The encoded protein is CASSLGSGANVLTF.

The CDR3, as DNA: TGCGCCAGCAGCCAGCCGGGACAGGGGTCCTACGAGCAGTACTTC. Translation gives CASSQPGQGSYEQYF. The chain couples TRBV4-1 to TRBJ2-7, with 10 bases fitting TRBD1. Germline values: CDR1 MGHRA, CDR2 YSYEKL. The junction had 3 bases not matched to a gene; V was cut back by 3 bases and J by 1 base. This CDR3 is built from 15 residues.

The chain combines TRBV7-2 with TRBJ2-1, with D possibly TRBD2 on 6 matching bases. This CDR3 has 14 residues. V gave up 0 bases and J gave up 7 bases, with 10 bases separating them. The germline CDR1 and CDR2 sequences are SGHTA and FQGNSA. Here the CDR3 DNA reads TGTGCCAGCAGCTTAGCTTGGGGGAGGAATGAGCAGTTCTTC. This translates into CASSLAWGRNEQFF. Drawing the rest from reference TRBV7-2 and TRBJ2-1, the complete variable domain is GAGVSQSPSNKVTEKGKDVELRCDPISGHTALYWYRQSLGQGLEFLIYFQGNSAPDKSGLPSDRFSAERTGGSVSTLTIQRTQQEDSAVYLCASSLAWGRNEQFFGPGTRLTVL.

To note about this clone: The same CDR3 is also encoded by other DNA sequences in this sample. The V call is TRBV7-2, the J call TRBJ1-2; 7 positions agree with TRBD1. The germline CDR1 and CDR2 sequences are SGHTA and FQGNSA. This CDR3 comprises 13 residues. J gave up 2 bases and V 3 bases, and 0 bases lay outside the gene matches. The CDR3 DNA reads TGTGCCAGCAGCTTGGGACAGAACTATGGCTACACCTTC. It encodes CASSLGQNYGYTF.